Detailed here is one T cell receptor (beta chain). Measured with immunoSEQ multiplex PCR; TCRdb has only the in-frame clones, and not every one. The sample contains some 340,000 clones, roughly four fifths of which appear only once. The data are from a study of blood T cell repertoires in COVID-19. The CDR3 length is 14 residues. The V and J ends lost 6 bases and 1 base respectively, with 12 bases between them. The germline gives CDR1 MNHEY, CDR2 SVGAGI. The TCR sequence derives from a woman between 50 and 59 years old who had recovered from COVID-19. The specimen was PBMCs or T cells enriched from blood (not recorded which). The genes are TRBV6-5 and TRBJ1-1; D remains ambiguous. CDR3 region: CASRLVRENTEAFF. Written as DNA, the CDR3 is TGTGCCAGCAGGTTGGTAAGAGAGAACACTGAAGCTTTCTTT.